Detailed here is one T cell receptor (beta chain). It lacks a known antigen. Within one base of it there is no much larger clone, and no base qualities were kept. The cohort comprised under 700 healthy bone marrow donors. At the time of sampling, all cohort members were nominally healthy, though unrecorded immune exposures were likely present. The donor tested CMV seronegative and was one of the 352 seronegative cohort members. A peripheral blood sample was collected from each donor, and TCR beta sequencing was performed on peripheral blood mononuclear cells. Genomic DNA was extracted from the blood cell samples with the Qiagen DNeasy Blood Extraction Kit. Preparation of the library involved the immunoSEQ multiplex PCR assay. The multiplex PCR relied on a mix of 60 forward primers for TCR Vbeta segments and 13 reverse primers for TCR Jbeta segments. A multiplex PCR assay on genomic DNA amplified the CDR3 region of rearranged TCR beta genes. On the Illumina HiSeq System, the amplified TCR beta libraries were sequenced as 87-base-pair reads. The study's processing was this. Across the 700 or so repertoires, a later analysis counted 78 million or so unique TCR beta chains, 9 million to 14 million of which were shared by at least two donors. Raw reads were error-corrected and collapsed into unique sequences with a nearest-neighbor algorithm that merged closely related sequences to remove PCR and sequencing errors. CDR3 sequences were aligned to IMGT reference sequences to assign V, D and J gene segments. For a sequence to be retained, a match of at least six nucleotides to both a V gene segment and a J gene segment was required. A rearrangement counted as productive if the CDR3 had no stop codons and remained in frame with V and J, and every other rearrangement counted as non-productive. CDR3 was defined by IMGT convention, running from the second conserved V-encoded cysteine to the conserved J-encoded phenylalanine. The earlier analysis of some 540 of the donors excluded any sequence lacking an unambiguous match to a single V gene segment. In an earlier analysis of roughly 500 of the donors, V segments were called functional above 56.7% productive rearrangements and were called segregating when the between-donor standard deviation exceeded 5%. A statistical classification framework was built for diagnosing cytomegalovirus status from the catalog of TCR beta chain sequences. In a later analysis, V and J genes were assigned by comparing TCR nucleotide sequences against IMGT/GENE-DB human TR gene sequences. In a later analysis, CDR3 sequences and most-parsimonious VDJ recombination scenarios were assigned using the TCRdist pipeline. In a later analysis, each TCR beta chain was defined by its CDR3 amino acid sequence together with its V-gene family, and reads without a unique V-gene family were excluded. As a way to deal with suspected cross-contamination and a sequencing artifact, a later analysis dropped roughly 620 nucleotide sequences that were highly shared and had low generation probability. A later analysis calculated a clonal expansion index for each public chain from normalized within-repertoire ranks of inferred template counts. A later analysis computed generation probabilities with a VDJ recombination model fitted to out-of-frame rearrangements, and checked the results against IGoR. A later analysis scored TCR-TCR, TCR-HLA and TCR-CMV co-occurrence with hypergeometric tests, applying a repertoire-size bias correction to TCR pairs. A later analysis estimated false discovery rates by permuting HLA or CMV assignments 20 times. In a later analysis, co-occurring TCRs were grouped with DBSCAN, and TCRdist sequence similarity was added when clustering was performed within HLA-allele-positive subsets. Repertoires with fewer than 30,000 or more than 120,000 public chains, plus five repertoires with anomalous nucleotide sharing, were excluded from co-occurrence clustering. TCRdb limited this immuneACCESS table to in-frame rearrangements with V and J called. A share of clones is missing; checked studies link under half to unresolved V genes, and the rest is unexplained. V and J calls and clone size are as listed in that table; D and trimming were resolved from the DNA. The sample records 120,000 or so clones, 80% of which are singletons. In total, the top ten clones hold 0.24% of the sample.

V is cut by 4 bases and J by 4 bases, and the space between the germline ends is 11 bases. The CDR3 sequence holds 13 residues, the cysteine and phenylalanine included. The retained sequence is limited to the CDR3, 39 bases, with the frame set at the first base. Looking up the germline V gene yields CDR1 MGHRA and CDR2 YSYEKL. The data derive from a study of cytomegalovirus exposure and HLA in healthy donors (dated by TCRdb to about 2017). Describing the broader study: An earlier analysis of some 550 of the donors reported 250 to 300 Gb of sequence data and about 100 million unique TCR beta sequences from 150 million to 200 million T cells. Approximately 300 gigabases of sequencing data and around 85 million unique TCR sequences made up an early release that covered around 640 HLA-typed donors. Typing coverage differed by locus: A, B, C, DRB1 and DQB1 were typed in roughly 629-640 donors, DQA1 in 500 to 550, DPA1 in around 600, and DPB1 in 450 to 480. All discovery cohort repertoires had been generated using a single sequencing platform. To predict cytomegalovirus infection status, the study combined high-throughput TCR immunosequencing, statistical association of individual TCRs with disease status, and machine learning. Because of strong linkage in the cohort, roughly five DR-DQ haplotypes were treated as single units for association and clustering. A later analysis re-analyzed previously published TCR beta repertoires from several hundred donors and added high-resolution HLA genotyping to study TCR occurrence patterns. An earlier analysis of some 500 of the donors applied high-throughput TCR beta sequencing to assess whether each TCR beta V gene segment acted as functional or pseudogenic. Genome-wide SNP genotypes for about 65% of the 666 donors were used in a later genetic analysis, which treated that subset as a discovery cohort. The study profiled the T cell repertoires of some 610 subjects by immunosequencing and related them to cytomegalovirus serostatus. Among the approximately 430 genotyped donors, 75% to 90% belonged to the genetic ancestry cluster associated with self-reported Caucasian donors. HLA typing covered class I and class II loci at four-digit resolution. Donor age, sex, ethnicity and CMV serostatus were compiled alongside the repertoire data. Besides the first cohort of more than 650 subjects, a separate validation cohort made up of over 100 different subjects was used. The aim of the study was to test whether cataloging public T cell receptors could identify signatures of past pathogen exposure. On average, around 200,000 unique TCR beta nucleotide sequences were sequenced per donor among roughly 430 genotyped donors of the cohort, with roughly 20% of those sequences being non-productive. The later analysis used no new phenotypic data to find candidate immune exposures, relying instead on TCR beta sequences and their occurrence across donors. General study outcomes and caveats: Most CMV-associated TCR beta chains appeared to be HLA-restricted in a later analysis, and the HLA associations seemed to be driven largely by CMV exposure. The 87-base-pair reads could not distinguish some IMGT-functional V segments, including TRBV6-2 and TRBV6-3, so those segments were excluded. In a later analysis, several top co-occurrence clusters were reported to appear linked to parvovirus B19, influenza, CMV and Epstein-Barr virus. Roughly uniform sequencing depth across donors was assumed in presence/absence analyses, although this assumption may not hold. A cluster of highly shared sequence variants was judged likely to represent a technical artifact of the sequencing pipeline. An earlier analysis of approximately 540 of the donors showed that most TCR beta V segments appeared in productive rearrangements either about 87% or about 30% of the time, which broadly matched IMGT annotations. Compared with the approximately 700-donor mean, donors in an Asian-associated ancestry cluster had fewer N-insertions in productive TCRs, according to a later genetic analysis. Three of the identified cytomegalovirus-associated TCR beta chains were confirmed in vitro to be specific for cytomegalovirus antigens. In a later analysis, the rate of TCR association differed among HLA loci, with DRB1 alleles having the most associated TCRs and HLA-C alleles having the fewest. Cytomegalovirus status was reported to be diagnosed by the classifier with high specificity and sensitivity in both the original and validation cohorts. In a later analysis, HLA-associated TCR beta chains were found to be more clonally expanded and to have lower generation probabilities than equally common non-associated chains. While some public TCRs were present in many individuals, most TCR sequences turned up only very rarely across donors. Because some donors lacked HLA typing at each locus, the association tests relied only on the typed subset. Immune exposure information for the cohort was limited to CMV serostatus. An association between a missense DCLRE1C variant and V-gene and J-gene trimming of TCR beta chains was found in a later genetic analysis and replicated in an independent cohort. Specific HLA alleles were associated with 18,000 or so TCR beta sequences at a false discovery rate of 0.05 in a later analysis. Correlated functional status among segregating V segments might reflect linkage disequilibrium, but an unknown experimental factor could not be ruled out. In the study, 164 TCR beta chains were listed as associated with cytomegalovirus. In this cohort, only TCR beta chains were sequenced, and detectable features were limited by the absence of alpha or paired-chain data. When HLA alleles, especially DR and DQ, strongly co-occurred, attributing TCR associations to individual alleles was difficult. A further reported finding was that TCR beta sequences accurately predicted the HLA-A and HLA-B alleles for most subjects in the first cohort. Because counts were too low, more than 15 rarely observed V segments, including chromosome 9 orphons, were left out of the earlier analysis of some 600 of the donors. The authors suggested that the approach could potentially be generalized to other disease states and immunological phenotypes.

This receptor chain uses TRBV4-1 and TRBJ2-7; the D region possibly corresponds to TRBD2 (6 bases align). The material sequenced was PBMCs. This TCR derives from a man between 45 and 60 years old in good health and CMV-seronegative. This receptor carries the CDR3 CASSLSGEYEQYF. The sequence in DNA is TGCGCCAGCAGCCTTTCGGGGGAGTACGAGCAGTACTTC.